The present entry profiles one T cell receptor (beta chain) with its context. It lacks a known antigen. Base qualities are missing; no much larger clone stands one base away. Receptors were amplified or captured by the immunoSEQ multiplex PCR assay. For the multiplex PCR, a mixture combining 60 forward primers for TCR Vbeta segments and 13 reverse primers for TCR Jbeta segments was used. A multiplex PCR assay on genomic DNA amplified the CDR3 region of rearranged TCR beta genes. On the Illumina HiSeq System, the amplified TCR beta libraries were sequenced as 87-base-pair reads. The authors processed their data as follows. A later analysis tallied roughly 78 million unique TCR beta chains across the 700 or so repertoires, and approximately 12 million of those chains were shared by two or more donors. A nearest-neighbor algorithm error-corrected the raw reads and collapsed the reads into unique sequences, merging closely related sequences to remove PCR and sequencing errors. V, D and J gene segments were assigned by aligning CDR3 sequences to IMGT reference sequences. For a sequence to be retained, a match of at least six nucleotides was required to both a V gene segment and a J gene segment. A rearrangement was called productive if the CDR3 had no stop codons and remained in frame with V and J, and every other rearrangement was called non-productive. Following IMGT convention, CDR3 was defined as the stretch from the second conserved V-encoded cysteine to the conserved J-encoded phenylalanine. Sequences without an unambiguous match to a single V gene segment were excluded from the earlier analysis of about 600 of the donors. In an earlier analysis of approximately 550 of the donors, V segments were called functional above 56.7% productive rearrangements and were called segregating when the between-donor standard deviation exceeded 5%. A statistical classification framework was built to diagnose cytomegalovirus status from the catalog of TCR beta chain sequences. A later analysis assigned V and J genes by comparing TCR nucleotide sequences with IMGT/GENE-DB human TR gene sequences. A later analysis assigned CDR3 sequences and most-parsimonious VDJ recombination scenarios with the TCRdist pipeline. In a later analysis, every TCR beta chain was defined by the combination of its CDR3 amino acid sequence and its V-gene family, and reads without a unique V-gene family were dropped. To address suspected cross-contamination and a sequencing artifact, a later analysis removed 592 highly shared, low-generation-probability nucleotide sequences. A later analysis calculated a clonal expansion index for each public chain from normalized within-repertoire ranks of inferred template counts. In a later analysis, generation probabilities were computed with a VDJ recombination model fitted to out-of-frame rearrangements, and the resulting probabilities were checked against IGoR. In a later analysis, hypergeometric tests were used to score TCR-TCR, TCR-HLA and TCR-CMV co-occurrence, with a repertoire-size bias correction applied to TCR pairs. A later analysis estimated false discovery rates by permuting HLA or CMV assignments 20 times. In a later analysis, co-occurring TCRs were grouped using DBSCAN, and TCRdist sequence similarity was added for clustering within HLA-allele-positive subsets. Repertoires with fewer than 30,000 or more than 120,000 public chains were left out of co-occurrence clustering, as were a handful of repertoires with anomalous nucleotide sharing. Imported from immuneACCESS, the table was reduced by TCRdb to in-frame sequences with V and J called. These copies leave out some clones; in studies compared against another copy, an unresolved V gene accounts for under half, and the cause of the remainder is not known. That table supplies the V and J calls and clone size; D and trimming were determined from the DNA. In all, the sample holds more than 95,000 clones, and around three quarters of those were seen once. 4% to 5.5% of the sample goes to the ten largest clones.

The sample originates from a study of cytomegalovirus exposure and HLA in healthy donors (dated by TCRdb to about 2017). Background on the whole study: According to an earlier analysis of a few hundred of the donors, 200 million or so T cells yielded 120 million or so unique TCR beta sequences and less than 300 Gb of sequence data. A later genetic analysis took genome-wide SNP genotypes for about 55% of the roughly 700 donors and used that subset as a discovery cohort. In a later analysis, previously published TCR beta repertoires from about 640 donors were re-analyzed and high-resolution HLA genotyping was added so that TCR occurrence patterns could be studied. The study was designed to test whether signatures of past pathogen exposure could be identified by cataloging public T cell receptors. HLA typing included class I and class II loci at four-digit resolution. Of the 300 to 500 genotyped donors, less than 85% were placed in the genetic ancestry cluster associated with self-reported Caucasian donors. In an earlier analysis of around 540 of the donors, high-throughput TCR beta sequencing was used to judge whether each TCR beta V gene segment behaved as functional or pseudogenic. To predict cytomegalovirus infection status, the study brought together high-throughput TCR immunosequencing, statistical association of individual TCRs with disease status, and machine learning. Donor age, sex, ethnicity and CMV serostatus were collected together with the repertoire data. Approximately 310 gigabases of sequencing data and about 92 million unique TCR sequences made up an early release that covered around 640 HLA-typed donors. Across some 400 genotyped donors of the cohort, an average of about 240,000 unique TCR beta nucleotide sequences per donor were sequenced, and roughly 17% of those sequences were non-productive. Typing coverage varied by locus: about 620-630 donors for A, B, C, DRB1 and DQB1; under 550 for DQA1; 606 for DPA1; about 450 for DPB1. Roughly five DR-DQ haplotypes were handled as single units for association and clustering because linkage in the cohort was strong. Rather than drawing on any new phenotypic data, the later analysis identified candidate immune exposures from TCR beta sequences and the way those sequences occurred across donors. In addition to the first cohort of roughly 670 subjects, a separate validation cohort of 120 different subjects was used. The study profiled the T cell repertoires of 500 to 800 subjects by immunosequencing and related them to cytomegalovirus serostatus. Every discovery cohort repertoire had been produced on one sequencing platform. The full study reports these points: A further reported finding was that TCR beta sequences accurately predicted the HLA-A and HLA-B alleles for most subjects in the first cohort. While some public TCRs were present in many individuals, most TCR sequences turned up only very rarely across donors. The cohort was sequenced for TCR beta chains only, and without alpha or paired-chain data the features that could be detected were limited. In a later analysis, most CMV-associated TCR beta chains were found to appear HLA-restricted, with HLA associations seemingly driven largely by CMV exposure. Assigning TCR associations to individual alleles was difficult when HLA alleles, especially DR and DQ, strongly co-occurred. A total of about 150 TCR beta chains were listed by the study as associated with cytomegalovirus. Because HLA typing was missing for some donors at each locus, association tests included only the typed subset. In a later analysis, HLA-associated TCR beta chains were found to be more clonally expanded and to have lower generation probabilities than equally common non-associated chains. According to a later genetic analysis, donors in an Asian-associated ancestry cluster had fewer N-insertions in productive TCRs than the roughly 700-donor mean. The sequencing pipeline was judged likely to have produced a cluster of highly shared sequence variants as a technical artifact. Correlated functional status among segregating V segments might be attributable to linkage disequilibrium, but an unknown experimental factor could not be ruled out. The classifier was reported to diagnose cytomegalovirus status with high specificity and sensitivity in both the original and validation cohorts. Some IMGT-functional V segments, including TRBV6-2 and TRBV6-3, could not be distinguished by the 87-base-pair reads and were therefore excluded. V-gene and J-gene trimming of TCR beta chains was associated with a missense DCLRE1C variant in a later genetic analysis, and the association was replicated in an independent cohort. Immune exposure information for the cohort was limited to CMV serostatus. Seventeen rarely observed V segments, including chromosome 9 orphons, were excluded from the earlier analysis of several hundred of the donors because counts were too low. Several of the top co-occurrence clusters appeared to be linked to parvovirus B19, influenza, CMV and Epstein-Barr virus, according to a later analysis. According to a later analysis, TCR association rates differed among HLA loci, with DRB1 alleles showing the most associated TCRs and HLA-C alleles showing the fewest. Sequencing depth was assumed to be roughly uniform across donors in the presence/absence analyses, though that assumption may not hold. In an earlier analysis of some 550 of the donors, most TCR beta V segments were observed in productive rearrangements about 87% or about 30% of the time, broadly matching IMGT annotations. Specific HLA alleles were associated with 16,951 TCR beta sequences at a false discovery rate of 0.05 in a later analysis. The authors suggested that the approach could potentially be generalized to other disease states and immunological phenotypes. Three of the identified cytomegalovirus-associated TCR beta chains were confirmed in vitro to be specific for cytomegalovirus antigens.

Ends trimmed: V by 4 bases, J by 6 bases; bases unmatched to a gene: 11. From a lookup of the germline V gene, CDR1 and CDR2 are SGHRS and YFSETQ. The CDR3 runs 16 amino acids, cysteine and phenylalanine included. Kept here is only the CDR3 DNA, which spans 48 bases and is read in frame from base 1. The cohort was made up of approximately 670 healthy bone marrow donors. All cohort members were sampled while nominally healthy, although unrecorded immune exposures were likely present. The donor tested CMV seropositive and was one of the 289 seropositive cohort members. A peripheral blood sample was collected from each donor, and TCR beta sequencing was performed on peripheral blood mononuclear cells. Genomic DNA extraction from the blood cell samples was performed with the Qiagen DNeasy Blood Extraction Kit.

This TCR came from a man younger than 40 in good health and CMV-seropositive. Sample: PBMCs. Here the chain combines TRBV5-1 and TRBJ2-3; the junction holds 10 bases that match TRBD1. The DNA sequence is as follows: TGCGCCAGCAGCCCCACCGGGACAGGGGTTTCGGATACGCAGTATTTT. This codes for CASSPTGTGVSDTQYF.